This entry describes one TCR beta chain. Its antigen is unknown. No per-base quality is available; no much larger clone lies one base away. The library was produced with the immunoSEQ multiplex PCR assay. TCRdb retrieved this table from immuneACCESS and kept in-frame rearrangements only. Not all clones are present; in checked studies, unresolved V genes account for under half, and no reason is known for the remainder. This sample holds around 130,000 clones; 90% were observed only once. Together, the top ten hold 2% to 3% of the sample. The data are from a study of control samples from healthy donors and cancer patients (TCRdb year 2020). Taken from cysteine to phenylalanine, the CDR3 has 14 residues. The kept DNA is CDR3 alone, 42 bases in frame from the first base. V lost 3 bases and J lost 3 bases; the stretch between them is 10 bases long. For CDR1 and CDR2, the germline V gene (reference sequence) lists SEHNR and FQNEAQ.

The sequence is built from TRBV7-9 and TRBJ2-3, with TRBD1 perhaps the D gene, on 6 matching bases. The sequence was collected from a man in his late teens or twenties in good health. Input material: blood. In nucleotides, the sequence is TGTGCCAGCAGCTTCGGGCAGGGGACAGATACGCAGTATTTT. This sequence encodes CASSFGQGTDTQYF.